A selection of T cell receptor beta chains follows, all from one sample in a study of blood T cell repertoires in COVID-19. The assay was immunoSEQ multiplex PCR, and TCRdb's table has in-frame clones only and misses some. The sample shows approximately 80,000 clones, roughly 88% of them seen only once. Sequenced input: peripheral blood. The source is a human donor in a cohort sampled during active COVID-19. Each CDR3 is given with its conserved first and last residue. D genes are given only for firm matches. The size of a clone is reported for some rows only, either as once, few or many, or as a class for expanded clones.

J gene: TRBJ1-2
V gene: TRBV9
clone size: .
D gene: .
CDR3 protein: CASSVGTSNYGYTF
CDR3 DNA: TGTGCCAGCAGCGTAGGGACATCTAACTATGGCTACACCTTC

J gene: TRBJ1-4
V gene: TRBV6-6
clone size: .
D gene: TRBD1
CDR3 protein: CASSYVTGVEEKLFF
CDR3 DNA: TGTGCCAGCAGTTACGTGACAGGGGTAGAGGAAAAACTGTTTTTT

J gene: TRBJ2-1
V gene: TRBV7-7
clone size: .
D gene: TRBD1
CDR3 protein: CASSLGLPGQGNEQFF
CDR3 DNA: TGTGCCAGCAGCTTGGGATTACCGGGACAGGGAAATGAGCAGTTCTTC

J gene: TRBJ1-1
V gene: TRBV11-2
clone size: .
D gene: .
CDR3 protein: CASSLVGVNTEAFF
CDR3 DNA: TGTGCCAGCAGCTTAGTAGGGGTGAACACTGAAGCTTTCTTT

J gene: TRBJ2-7
V gene: TRBV7-7
clone size: .
D gene: .
CDR3 protein: CASSPLTGGHEQYF
CDR3 DNA: TGTGCTAGCAGCCCCTTAACGGGGGGCCACGAGCAGTACTTC

J gene: TRBJ2-3
V gene: TRBV7-2
clone size: .
D gene: TRBD2
CDR3 protein: CASSLEVFGGGGVDTQYF
CDR3 DNA: TGTGCCAGCAGCTTAGAGGTTTTCGGCGGGGGGGGAGTCGATACGCAGTATTTT

J gene: TRBJ1-5
V gene: TRBV7-2
clone size: .
D gene: TRBD1
CDR3 protein: CASSLGTGGNQPQHF
CDR3 DNA: TGTGCCAGCAGCTTAGGGACAGGGGGAAATCAGCCCCAGCATTTT

J gene: TRBJ2-7
V gene: TRBV5-1
clone size: .
D gene: .
CDR3 protein: CASSRISGVGSLAYEQYF
CDR3 DNA: TGCGCCAGCAGTAGGATTTCAGGGGTGGGATCCCTAGCCTACGAGCAGTACTTC

J gene: TRBJ2-3
V gene: TRBV9
clone size: .
D gene: TRBD1
CDR3 protein: CASSVSGDRGADTQYF
CDR3 DNA: TGTGCCAGCAGCGTTTCTGGGGACAGGGGCGCCGATACGCAGTATTTT

J gene: TRBJ1-2
V gene: TRBV5-4
clone size: .
D gene: .
CDR3 protein: CASSPVGNYGYTF
CDR3 DNA: TGTGCCAGCAGCCCTGTCGGGAACTATGGCTACACCTTC

J gene: TRBJ2-1
V gene: TRBV10-3
clone size: .
D gene: TRBD2
CDR3 protein: CAISLRGLAVTKNEQFF
CDR3 DNA: TGTGCCATCAGCCTGCGCGGACTAGCCGTGACCAAAAATGAGCAGTTCTTC

J gene: TRBJ1-1
V gene: TRBV2
clone size: .
D gene: .
CDR3 protein: CATVGAGTEAFF
CDR3 DNA: TGTGCCACCGTGGGAGCAGGCACTGAAGCTTTCTTT

J gene: TRBJ2-7
V gene: TRBV6-1
clone size: once
D gene: .
CDR3 protein: CASSESGGEQYF
CDR3 DNA: TGTGCCAGCAGTGAAAGTGGCGGCGAGCAGTACTTC

J gene: TRBJ2-7
V gene: TRBV20-1
clone size: .
D gene: TRBD2
CDR3 protein: CSASAGLAGANEQYF
CDR3 DNA: TGCAGTGCTAGTGCTGGGCTAGCGGGAGCGAACGAGCAGTACTTC

J gene: TRBJ1-5
V gene: TRBV12-5
clone size: .
D gene: .
CDR3 protein: CASARDDQPQHF
CDR3 DNA: TGTGCTAGTGCCAGGGATGATCAGCCCCAGCATTTT

J gene: TRBJ2-7
V gene: TRBV5-1
clone size: .
D gene: TRBD2
CDR3 protein: CASSLGASGRNEQYF
CDR3 DNA: TGCGCCAGCAGCTTGGGGGCTAGCGGGAGAAACGAGCAGTACTTC

J gene: TRBJ2-2
V gene: TRBV7-3
clone size: .
D gene: TRBD1
CDR3 protein: CASSTTGAGELFF
CDR3 DNA: TGTGCCAGCAGCACGACAGGGGCCGGGGAGCTGTTTTTT

J gene: TRBJ2-1
V gene: TRBV6-2/TRBV6-3
clone size: .
D gene: TRBD2
CDR3 protein: CASSWSGGRRNEQFF
CDR3 DNA: TGTGCCAGCAGTTGGAGCGGGGGGCGTCGGAATGAGCAGTTCTTC

J gene: TRBJ2-7
V gene: TRBV10-3
clone size: .
D gene: TRBD1
CDR3 protein: CAISESQGASYEQYF
CDR3 DNA: TGTGCCATCAGTGAGTCACAGGGGGCGTCCTACGAGCAGTACTTC

J gene: TRBJ2-3
V gene: TRBV7-3
clone size: .
D gene: TRBD1
CDR3 protein: CASSSRGRTDTQYF
CDR3 DNA: TGTGCCAGCAGCTCCAGGGGGCGCACAGATACGCAGTATTTT

J gene: TRBJ2-7
V gene: TRBV7-8
clone size: .
D gene: .
CDR3 protein: CASSLEGGIGEQYF
CDR3 DNA: TGTGCCAGCAGCTTAGAAGGGGGTATCGGCGAGCAGTACTTC

J gene: TRBJ1-5
V gene: TRBV5-1
clone size: .
D gene: .
CDR3 protein: CASSLGSVGNQPQHF
CDR3 DNA: TGCGCCAGCAGCTTGGGGTCAGTTGGCAATCAGCCCCAGCATTTT

J gene: TRBJ2-3
V gene: TRBV14
clone size: .
D gene: TRBD2
CDR3 protein: CASSQERGGQTDTQYF
CDR3 DNA: TGTGCCAGCAGCCAAGAGCGGGGGGGCCAAACAGATACGCAGTATTTT

J gene: TRBJ2-7
V gene: TRBV11-3
clone size: .
D gene: .
CDR3 protein: CASSLTGLDEQYF
CDR3 DNA: TGTGCCAGCAGCTTAACAGGGTTGGACGAGCAGTACTTC